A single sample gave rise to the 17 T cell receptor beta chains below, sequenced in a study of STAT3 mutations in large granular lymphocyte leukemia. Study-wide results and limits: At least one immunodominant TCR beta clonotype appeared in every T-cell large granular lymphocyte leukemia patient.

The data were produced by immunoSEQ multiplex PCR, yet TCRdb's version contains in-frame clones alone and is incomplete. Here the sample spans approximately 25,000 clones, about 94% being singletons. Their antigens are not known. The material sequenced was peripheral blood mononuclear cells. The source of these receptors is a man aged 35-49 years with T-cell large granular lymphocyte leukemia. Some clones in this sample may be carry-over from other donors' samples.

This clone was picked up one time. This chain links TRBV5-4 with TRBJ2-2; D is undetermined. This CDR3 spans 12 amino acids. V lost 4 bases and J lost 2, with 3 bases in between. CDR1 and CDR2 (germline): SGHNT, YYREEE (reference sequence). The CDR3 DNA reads TGTGCCAGCAGCCCCAACACCGGGGAGCTGTTTTTT. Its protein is CASSPNTGELFF.

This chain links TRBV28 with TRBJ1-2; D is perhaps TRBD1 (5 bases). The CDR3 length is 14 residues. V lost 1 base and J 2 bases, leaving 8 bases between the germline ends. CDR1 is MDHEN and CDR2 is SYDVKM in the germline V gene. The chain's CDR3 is CASSLSAGNYGYTF. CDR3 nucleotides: TGTGCCAGCAGTTTATCGGCAGGGAACTATGGCTACACCTTC.

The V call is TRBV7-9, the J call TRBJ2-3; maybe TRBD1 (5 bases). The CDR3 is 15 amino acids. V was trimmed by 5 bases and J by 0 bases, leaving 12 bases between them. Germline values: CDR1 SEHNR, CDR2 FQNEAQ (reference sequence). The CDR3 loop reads CASSLPTESTDTQYF. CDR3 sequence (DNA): TGTGCCAGCAGCCTACCGACAGAAAGCACAGATACGCAGTATTTT.

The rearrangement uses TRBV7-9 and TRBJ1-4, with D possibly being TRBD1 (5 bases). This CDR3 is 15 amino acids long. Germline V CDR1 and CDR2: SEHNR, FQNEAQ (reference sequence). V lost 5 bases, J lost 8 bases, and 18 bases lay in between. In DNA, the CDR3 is TGTGCCAGCAGCGATTCAAGAACGAGGGGAGAAAAACTGTTTTTT. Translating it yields CASSDSRTRGEKLFF. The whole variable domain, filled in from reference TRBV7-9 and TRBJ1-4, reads DTGVSQNPRHKITKRGQNVTFRCDPISEHNRLYWYRQTLGQGPEFLTYFQNEAQLEKSRLLSDRFSAERPKGSFSTLEIQRTEQGDSAMYLCASSDSRTRGEKLFFGSGTQLSVL.

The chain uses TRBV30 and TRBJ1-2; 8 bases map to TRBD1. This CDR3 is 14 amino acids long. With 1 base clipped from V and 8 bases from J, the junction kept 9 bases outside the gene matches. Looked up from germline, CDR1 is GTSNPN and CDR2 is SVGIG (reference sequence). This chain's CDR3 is CAWSGQGAPGGYTF. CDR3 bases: TGTGCCTGGAGTGGCCAGGGGGCGCCTGGGGGCTACACCTTC.

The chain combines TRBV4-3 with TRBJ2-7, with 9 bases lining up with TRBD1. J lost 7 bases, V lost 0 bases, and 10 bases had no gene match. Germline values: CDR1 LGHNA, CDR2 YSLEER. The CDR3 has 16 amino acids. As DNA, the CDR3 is TGCGCCAGCAGCCAAGAAGGATTACAGGGGGCGGGGGAGCAGTACTTC. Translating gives CASSQEGLQGAGEQYF.

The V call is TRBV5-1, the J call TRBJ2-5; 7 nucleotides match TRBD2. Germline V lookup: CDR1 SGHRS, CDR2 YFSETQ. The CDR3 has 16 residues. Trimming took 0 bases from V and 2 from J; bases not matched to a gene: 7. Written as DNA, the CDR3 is TGCGCCAGCAGCTTGGCCAGGCGAGCGGGGCAAGAGACCCAGTACTTC. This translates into CASSLARRAGQETQYF. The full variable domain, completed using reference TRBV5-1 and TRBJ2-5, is KAGVTQTPRYLIKTRGQQVTLSCSPISGHRSVSWYQQTPGQGLQFLFEYFSETQRNKGNFPGRFSGRQFSNSRSEMNVSTLELGDSALYLCASSLARRAGQETQYFGPGTRLLVL.

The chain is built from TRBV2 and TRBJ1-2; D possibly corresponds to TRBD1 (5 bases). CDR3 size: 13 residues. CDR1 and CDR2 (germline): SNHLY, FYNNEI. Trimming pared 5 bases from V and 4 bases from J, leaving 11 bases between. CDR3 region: CASSPGNGYGYTF. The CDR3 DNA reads TGTGCCAGCAGTCCAGGGAACGGCTATGGCTACACCTTC.

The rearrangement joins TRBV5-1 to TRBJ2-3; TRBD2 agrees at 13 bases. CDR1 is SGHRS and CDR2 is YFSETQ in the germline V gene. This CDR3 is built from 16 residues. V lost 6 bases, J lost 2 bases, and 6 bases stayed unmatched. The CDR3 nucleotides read TGCGCCAGCACCCCGACTAGCGGGGGGCCCACAGATACGCAGTATTTT. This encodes CASTPTSGGPTDTQYF.

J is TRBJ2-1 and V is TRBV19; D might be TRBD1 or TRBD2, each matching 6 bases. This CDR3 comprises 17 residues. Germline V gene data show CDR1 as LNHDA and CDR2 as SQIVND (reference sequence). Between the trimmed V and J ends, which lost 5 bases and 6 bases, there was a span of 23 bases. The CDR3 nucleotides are TGTGCCAGTAGTTTGACTTCTGGTGGGGGGCTCGCCAATGAGCAGTTCTTC. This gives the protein CASSLTSGGGLANEQFF.

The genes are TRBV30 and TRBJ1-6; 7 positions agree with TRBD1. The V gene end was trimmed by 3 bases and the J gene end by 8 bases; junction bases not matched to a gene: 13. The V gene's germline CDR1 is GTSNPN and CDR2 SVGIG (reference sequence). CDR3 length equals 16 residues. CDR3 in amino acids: CAWSVNEGQPYSPLHF. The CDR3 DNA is TGTGCCTGGAGCGTAAATGAGGGACAGCCTTATTCACCCCTCCACTTT. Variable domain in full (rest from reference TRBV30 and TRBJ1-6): SQTIHQWPATLVQPVGSPLSLECTVEGTSNPNLYWYRQAAGRGLQLLFYSVGIGQISSEVPQNLSASRPQDRQFILSSKKLLLSDSGFYLCAWSVNEGQPYSPLHFGNGTRLTVT.

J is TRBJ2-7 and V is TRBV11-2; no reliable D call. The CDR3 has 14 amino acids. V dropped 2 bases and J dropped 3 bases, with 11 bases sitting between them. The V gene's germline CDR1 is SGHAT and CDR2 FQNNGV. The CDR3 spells CASSLSPWVYEQYF. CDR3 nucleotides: TGTGCCAGCAGCTTATCACCCTGGGTCTACGAGCAGTACTTC.

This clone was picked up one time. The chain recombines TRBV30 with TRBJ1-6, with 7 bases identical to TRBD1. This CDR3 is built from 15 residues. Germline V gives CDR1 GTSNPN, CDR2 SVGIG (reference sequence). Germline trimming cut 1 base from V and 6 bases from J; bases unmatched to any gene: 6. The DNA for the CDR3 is TGTGCCTGGAGTGGAGAGGGGGCCTTTAATTCACCCCTCCACTTT. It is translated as CAWSGEGAFNSPLHF.

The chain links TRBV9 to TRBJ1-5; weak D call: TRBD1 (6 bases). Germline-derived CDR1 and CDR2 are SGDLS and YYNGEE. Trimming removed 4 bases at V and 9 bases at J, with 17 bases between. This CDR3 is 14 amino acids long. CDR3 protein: CASSLRTAPGPQHF. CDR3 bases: TGTGCCAGCAGCTTACGGACAGCGCCGGGGCCCCAGCATTTT.

The CDR3 sequence: CASSPRGGGNQPQHF. The CDR3 region has the DNA TGTGCCAGCAGTCCGAGGGGGGGCGGCAATCAGCCCCAGCATTTT. The chain recombines TRBV6-6 with TRBJ1-5, with D perhaps matching TRBD1 (6 bases). V was trimmed by 5 bases and J by 2 bases, leaving 13 bases between them. The CDR3 is made up of 15 amino acids. CDR1 is MNHNY, CDR2 SVGAGI, per germline (reference sequence).

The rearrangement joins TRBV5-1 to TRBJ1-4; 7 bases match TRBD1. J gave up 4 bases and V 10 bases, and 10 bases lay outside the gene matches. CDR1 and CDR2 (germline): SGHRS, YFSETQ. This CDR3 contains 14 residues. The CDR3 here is CASNSGTVNEKLFF. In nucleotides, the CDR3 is TGCGCCTCCAACAGCGGGACAGTTAATGAAAAACTGTTTTTT. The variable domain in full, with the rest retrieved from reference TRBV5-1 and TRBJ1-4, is KAGVTQTPRYLIKTRGQQVTLSCSPISGHRSVSWYQQTPGQGLQFLFEYFSETQRNKGNFPGRFSGRQFSNSRSEMNVSTLELGDSALYLCASNSGTVNEKLFFGSGTQLSVL.

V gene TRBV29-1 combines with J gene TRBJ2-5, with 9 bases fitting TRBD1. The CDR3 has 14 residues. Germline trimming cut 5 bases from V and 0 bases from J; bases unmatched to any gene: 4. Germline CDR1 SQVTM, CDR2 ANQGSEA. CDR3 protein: CSVITGGHQETQYF. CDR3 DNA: TGCAGCGTTATTACAGGGGGCCACCAAGAGACCCAGTACTTC.